This T cell receptor beta chain is from a study of blood T cell repertoires in COVID-19. Study in general: The study drew acute and convalescent COVID-19 samples from the United States, Italy and Spain. In each case, the material was cDNA or gDNA derived from T cells, B-cell-depleted T cells, or PBMCs.

As originally analysed: Reference gene primer amplification in the assay estimated nucleated cell counts. Clones were read by immunoSEQ multiplex PCR, and TCRdb kept only the in-frame ones, dropping some. For V, J and clone size, that table is used; D and trimming come from the DNA. The sample lists around 140,000 clones, about 89% seen once, with about 4.4% in the top ten. Per the germline V gene, CDR1 is SGHRS and CDR2 is YFSETQ. The CDR3 is 18 amino acids. The V gene end was trimmed by 9 bases and the J gene end by 0 bases; junction bases not matched to a gene: 18. Seattle's enrolled individuals joined amid active infection and were then monitored longitudinally.

Sequenced material: peripheral blood. The gene calls are TRBV5-1 and TRBJ2-1; 7 bases map to TRBD1. The TCR was taken from a man in his fifties or sixties with COVID-19, enrolled during active disease. The CDR3 protein is CAIIGTDQAVNSYNEQFF. CDR3 coding DNA: TGCGCCATCATAGGGACAGACCAAGCAGTAAACTCCTACAATGAGCAGTTCTTC.